The 30 T cell receptor beta chains listed next were all sequenced from one sample in a study of identical twins. TCRdb independently ran MiXCR on the 5' RACE reads; one entry per CDR3 protein. Of under 500,000 distinct CDR3 sequences listed, around 15% are singletons. The data also belong to a second study, concerning yellow fever vaccine responses in identical twins.

Sequencing used CD4+ T cells sorted from blood. The receptors here all came from a woman aged 18-29 years in good health.

This clonotype was observed a few times. The rearrangement links TRBV5-1 to TRBJ2-4; TRBD2 matches 14 bases. The CDR3 consists of 17 residues. Germline loops: CDR1 SGHRS, CDR2 YFSETQ. V shed 3 bases and J 2 bases; nucleotides not matched to a gene: 4. The DNA for the CDR3 is TGCGCCAGCAGCTCTGGGACTAGCGGGGGAACCAAAAACATTCAGTACTTC. Translation: CASSSGTSGGTKNIQYF.

V usage is TRBV20-1 and J usage is TRBJ2-7; 8 positions match TRBD2. Germline values: CDR1 DFQATT, CDR2 SNEGSKA (reference sequence). J lost 4 bases, V lost 3 bases, and 8 bases had no gene match. This CDR3 has 14 amino acids. This CDR3 reads CSARNQRGQYEQYF. CDR3 sequence (DNA): TGCAGTGCTAGGAACCAGCGGGGGCAATACGAGCAGTACTTC.

CDR3 sequence: CSASRASVPYEQYF. CDR3 sequence (DNA): TGCAGTGCTAGTCGGGCTAGCGTACCCTACGAGCAGTACTTC. This chain uses TRBV20-1 with TRBJ2-7, with D tentatively TRBD2 (6 bases). Germline V CDR1 and CDR2: DFQATT, SNEGSKA (reference sequence). Trimming cost V 3 bases and J 2 bases, with 14 bases left between them. The CDR3 has 14 residues.

In its sample, this clonotype was seen many times. The gene calls are TRBV9 and TRBJ2-3, with D perhaps assigned TRBD1 or TRBD2 (5 bases each). This CDR3 region has 16 residues. Between the trimmed V and J ends, which lost 1 base and 4 bases, there was a span of 16 bases. CDR1 is SGDLS and CDR2 is YYNGEE in the germline V gene. The chain's CDR3 is CASSVRDDGAADTQYF. The CDR3 bases are TGTGCCAGCAGCGTAAGGGACGATGGCGCGGCAGATACGCAGTATTTT.

This sequence joins TRBV3-1 and TRBJ2-5, with 10 bases matching TRBD2. Looked up from germline, CDR1 is LGHDT and CDR2 is YNNKEL (reference sequence). The V and J ends lost 3 bases and 5 bases, in that order; junction bases with no gene match: 6. This CDR3 comprises 15 residues. Written as DNA, the CDR3 is TGTGCCAGCAGCCAGATAGCGGGGGGAGTGGAGACCCAGTACTTC. This gives the protein CASSQIAGGVETQYF.

This clonotype was observed many times. The V and J genes are TRBV4-1 and TRBJ2-2; no reliable D call. The V end lost 0 bases, the J end lost 0 bases, and 5 bases lay between the germline ends. The length of the CDR3 is 15 residues. Germline loops: CDR1 MGHRA, CDR2 YSYEKL. Written as DNA, the CDR3 is TGCGCCAGCAGCCAAGATCACCCGAACACCGGGGAGCTGTTTTTT. Translating gives CASSQDHPNTGELFF.

This clonotype was found a few times. The chain carries TRBV4-3 and TRBJ2-1; possibly TRBD1 for D (5 bases). V was pared by 1 base and J by 8 bases, with 18 bases between. Germline CDR1 LGHNA, CDR2 YSLEER. The CDR3 runs to 16 residues. The CDR3 region has the DNA TGCGCCAGCAGCCAAGGATTTCTAGGGGTTAGCCATGAGCAGTTCTTC. Translation: CASSQGFLGVSHEQFF.

This clonotype was picked up a small number of times. The genes are TRBV12-3 or TRBV12-4 and TRBJ2-3; D assignment may be TRBD1 or TRBD2 (6 bases each). The CDR3 sequence is 15 residues long. V was shortened by 7 bases and J by 2 bases, with 16 bases between the two germline ends. CDR3 sequence (DNA): TGTGCCAGCACCGGCGGGACAACTCTCACAGATACGCAGTATTTT. Its protein is CASTGGTTLTDTQYF.

The genes are TRBV28 and TRBJ2-1; 8 bases line up with TRBD2. Unmatched junction bases numbered 9, after V lost 11 bases and J lost 3 bases. This CDR3 is built from 14 residues. Germline CDR1 and CDR2: MDHEN and SYDVKM. CDR3 region: CAARLREVYNEQFF. CDR3 coding DNA: TGTGCCGCCCGCCTGCGGGAGGTCTACAATGAGCAGTTCTTC.

This clonotype was observed a handful of times. CDR3 bases: TGTGCCACCAGTGGGACCGGGACTAACTTCCATAATGAGCAGTTCTTC. Translation gives CATSGTGTNFHNEQFF. The chain couples TRBV24-1 to TRBJ2-1; 7 bases match TRBD2. With 5 bases clipped from V and 7 bases from J, the junction kept 13 bases outside the gene matches. Germline V gene sequence: CDR1 KGHDR, CDR2 SFDVKD. The CDR3 runs to 16 residues.

Only a few counts were recorded for this clonotype. V is TRBV9 and J is TRBJ2-7; possible D gene TRBD1, 6 bases. This CDR3 contains 14 residues. Trimming stripped 0 bases from V and 3 bases from J, with 10 bases between. The germline V gene encodes CDR1 SGDLS and CDR2 YYNGEE. In DNA, the CDR3 is TGTGCCAGCAGCGTAGGGTCAGGGGACTACGAGCAGTACTTC. Protein product: CASSVGSGDYEQYF.

The chain recombines TRBV3-1 with TRBJ2-7, with 7 bases matching TRBD2. The CDR3 covers 14 residues. Germline CDR1 LGHDT, CDR2 YNNKEL (reference sequence). With 1 base clipped from V and 3 bases from J, the junction kept 3 bases outside the gene matches. CDR3 sequence reads: CASSQGGRNYEQYF. Here the CDR3 DNA reads TGTGCCAGCAGCCAAGGCGGGAGAAACTACGAGCAGTACTTC.

In its sample, this clonotype was seen a few times. The V and J genes are TRBV18 and TRBJ2-1; D not resolved. The length of the CDR3 is 15 residues. Between the trimmed V and J ends, which lost 5 bases and 0 bases, there was a span of 11 bases. Germline V gene lookup returns CDR1 KGHSH and CDR2 LQKENI. The CDR3 bases are TGTGCCAGCTCATTTCAGGCGTACTCCTACAATGAGCAGTTCTTC. This encodes CASSFQAYSYNEQFF.

The V and J genes are TRBV6-1 and TRBJ2-3; D perhaps matches TRBD2 (5 bases). With 1 base removed from V and 2 bases from J, the gap between germline ends came to 7 bases. This CDR3 spans 14 amino acids. Per germline, CDR1 MNHNS and CDR2 SASEGT. The DNA for the CDR3 is TGTGCCAGCAGTGAAGTAGCGCCCACAGATACGCAGTATTTT. Residues: CASSEVAPTDTQYF.

The chain is built from TRBV6-5 and TRBJ1-2; perhaps TRBD1 as D (6 bases). V lost 3 bases, J lost 4 bases, and 21 bases lay in between. CDR3 length equals 17 residues. Germline CDR1 MNHEY, CDR2 SVGAGI. CDR3 nucleotides: TGTGCCAGCAGTTATAGTCCGTCTGGGGGCCTTACCTATGGCTACACCTTC. It specifies CASSYSPSGGLTYGYTF.

Many counts were recorded for this clonotype. The chain carries TRBV6-2 or TRBV6-3 and TRBJ2-4, with D possibly matching TRBD2 (5 bases). The CDR3 consists of 13 residues. V gave up 0 bases and J gave up 6 bases, with 6 bases separating them. Germline values: CDR1 MNHEY, CDR2 SVGEGT. CDR3 in amino acids: CASSYSGVNIQYF. DNA of the CDR3: TGTGCCAGCAGTTACTCGGGAGTAAACATTCAGTACTTC.

The chain combines TRBV27 with TRBJ1-1; D call uncertain. Germline assignment: CDR1 MNHEY and CDR2 SMNVEV (reference sequence). CDR3 size: 14 residues. Trimming removed 7 bases from V and 4 bases from J, with 16 bases in between. CDR3 protein: CASNKMGSTTEAFF. CDR3 DNA: TGTGCCAGCAACAAAATGGGGTCTACCACTGAAGCTTTCTTT.

This clonotype was seen a handful of times. The chain is built from TRBV7-2 and TRBJ2-7; D might be TRBD1 or TRBD2, each matching 6 bases. This CDR3 contains 15 residues. Trimming cost V 3 bases and J 0 bases, with 12 bases left between them. Germline V gene sequence: CDR1 SGHTA, CDR2 FQGNSA. As DNA, the CDR3 is TGTGCCAGCAGCTTGGGGTGGGGGGCCTCCTACGAGCAGTACTTC. The encoded protein is CASSLGWGASYEQYF.

V is TRBV28 and J is TRBJ2-7; D might be TRBD1 (5 bases). CDR3 length: 11 amino acids. In germline, CDR1 is MDHEN, CDR2 SYDVKM. Trimming left V 11 bases short and J 2 bases short, with 10 bases between. CDR3 region: CASTGTYEQYF. The CDR3 DNA reads TGTGCCTCCACAGGAACCTACGAGCAGTACTTC.

This clonotype was counted ten times or more. This chain links TRBV28 with TRBJ2-3, with 8 bases identical to TRBD2. V trimming: 3 bases; J trimming: 4 bases; junction bases outside the gene matches: 6. Germline V lookup: CDR1 MDHEN, CDR2 SYDVKM. The CDR3 covers 15 residues. The CDR3 DNA reads TGTGCCAGCAGTTTTGCGGGACTAGTAGCAGATACGCAGTATTTT. It encodes CASSFAGLVADTQYF.

The rearrangement joins TRBV5-1 to TRBJ2-2; TRBD1 matches at 9 bases. Losses at the gene ends were 4 bases for V and 4 bases for J; bases not matched to a gene: 8. The CDR3 totals 16 residues. Germline CDR1 and CDR2: SGHRS and YFSETQ. The CDR3 nucleotides are TGCGCCAGCAGCATAGACAGGGGGAGGAGCACCGGGGAGCTGTTTTTT. Translated: CASSIDRGRSTGELFF.

This clonotype has more than one count but fewer than ten. The V call is TRBV7-6, the J call TRBJ2-5; 7 bases fit TRBD1. V dropped 2 bases and J dropped 4; count of bases not matched to a gene: 4. Germline V CDR1 and CDR2: SGHVS, FNYEAQ. CDR3 length equals 14 residues. CDR3 in amino acids: CASSLSGTVETQYF. For the CDR3, the DNA is TGTGCCAGCAGCTTATCTGGGACAGTAGAGACCCAGTACTTC. Full variable domain (missing parts from reference TRBV7-6 and TRBJ2-5): GAGVSQSPRYKVTKRGQDVALRCDPISGHVSLYWYRQALGQGPEFLTYFNYEAQQDKSGLPNDRFSAERPEGSISTLTIQRTEQRDSAMYRCASSLSGTVETQYFGPGTRLLVL.

The chain recombines TRBV6-5 with TRBJ1-4; tentatively, D is TRBD1 (6 bases). CDR3 length: 12 residues. Deletions cut 8 bases from V and 6 bases from J, with 10 bases between. Germline lookup yields CDR1 MNHEY and CDR2 SVGAGI. CDR3 region: CASGGLDEKLFF. The CDR3 coding sequence is TGTGCCAGCGGGGGCTTGGATGAAAAACTGTTTTTT.

A few counts support this clonotype. The chain joins TRBV11-2 to TRBJ2-1; D unclear. Germline V gene sequence: CDR1 SGHAT, CDR2 FQNNGV. The CDR3 contains 13 residues. V lost 0 bases and J 6 bases, leaving 6 bases between the germline ends. CDR3 sequence: CASSLDKANEQFF. CDR3 nucleotide sequence: TGTGCCAGCAGCTTAGATAAGGCCAATGAGCAGTTCTTC. The full variable domain, with the rest looked up from reference TRBV11-2 and TRBJ2-1, is EAGVAQSPRYKIIEKRQSVAFWCNPISGHATLYWYQQILGQGPKLLIQFQNNGVVDDSQLPKDRFSAERLKGVDSTLKIQPAKLEDSAVYLCASSLDKANEQFFGPGTRLTVL.

This clonotype was detected a few times. The V and J genes are TRBV27 and TRBJ2-7; 7 nucleotides align to TRBD2. This CDR3 has 17 residues. Germline trimming cut 3 bases from V and 3 bases from J; bases unmatched to any gene: 14. Germline-derived CDR1 and CDR2 are MNHEY and SMNVEV (reference sequence). CDR3 region: CASSFSYGGMSDYEQYF. The CDR3 coding sequence is TGTGCCAGCAGTTTCTCTTACGGGGGGATGTCCGACTACGAGCAGTACTTC.

This clonotype showed up just a few times. The gene calls are TRBV28 and TRBJ1-6; TRBD1 agrees at 9 bases. The V and J ends lost 10 bases and 6 bases, in that order; junction bases with no gene match: 13. From germline, CDR1 is MDHEN and CDR2 SYDVKM. The CDR3 is 16 residues long. CDR3 coding DNA: TGTGCCACGGAAGGATCACAGGGGGCGGTTAATTCACCCCTCCACTTT. Its protein is CATEGSQGAVNSPLHF.

The chain uses TRBV7-2 and TRBJ2-3; 8 bases fit TRBD2. After removal of 6 bases from V and 4 bases from J, the junction contained 6 bases not matched to a gene. The V gene's germline CDR1 is SGHTA and CDR2 FQGNSA. The CDR3 has 14 residues. The CDR3 protein is CASSSVGGADTQYF. CDR3 in DNA: TGTGCCAGCAGTTCCGTCGGGGGGGCAGATACGCAGTATTTT.

CDR3 bases: TGCAGTGCCAAACAGAGGACATTCCAAGAGACCCAGTACTTC. It translates to CSAKQRTFQETQYF. The chain has TRBV20-1 and TRBJ2-5; TRBD1 might be the D (5 bases). The CDR3 totals 14 residues. V was cut by 6 bases and J by 1 base, with 15 bases left in between. CDR1 is DFQATT, CDR2 SNEGSKA, per germline (reference sequence).

This clonotype showed up just a few times. The chain couples TRBV5-4 to TRBJ2-4; 11 nucleotides align to TRBD2. The ends lost 1 base at V and 0 bases at J; junction bases unmatched: 9. Germline V gene sequence: CDR1 SGHNT, CDR2 YYREEE (reference sequence). This CDR3 spans 19 amino acids. CDR3 DNA: TGTGCCAGCAGCTTGCCGATCCTAGCGGGAGGACTAGCCAAAAACATTCAGTACTTC. Its translation: CASSLPILAGGLAKNIQYF.

This clonotype has only a few counts. The chain has TRBV20-1 and TRBJ2-7; TRBD1 aligns across 7 bases. The CDR3 is 14 residues long. The junction had 8 bases not matched to a gene; V was cut back by 2 bases and J by 4 bases. Germline V gene lookup returns CDR1 DFQATT and CDR2 SNEGSKA (reference sequence). Written as DNA, the CDR3 is TGCAGTGCTAGACCAGACAGGGTAATGTACGAGCAGTACTTC. The encoded protein is CSARPDRVMYEQYF.